The sample holds many counts of the clone carrying this T cell receptor beta chain. The antigen is undetermined. This sample was included in a study of blood T cells in healthy people across ages. The CDR3 length is 15 residues. V was trimmed by 2 bases and J by 1 base, leaving 9 bases between them. Primed by a sample-barcoded 5' primer and a J-beta primer mix, a second PCR proceeded for roughly 7 to 11 cycles. The template-switch adaptor, which had 12 random nucleotides, put a tag on each cDNA molecule. At least 2.5 million CDR3-containing paired-end reads were obtained per sample. MiXCR, run by TCRdb on the 5' RACE reads, gives a single entry per CDR3 protein. This sample carries more than 900,000 distinct CDR3 sequences, 29% of them seen once, and the ten largest clones take roughly a tenth. Regarding the study as a whole: Age showed a roughly linear inverse relationship with TCR beta diversity per million T cells.

The sample was also reused in another study, on T cells of mothers and their children.

This chain uses TRBV12-3 or TRBV12-4 with TRBJ2-4; no reliable D call. This sequence was found in a woman in her thirties or forties in good health. The sample was blood. This chain's CDR3 is CASSLQVGAKNIQYF. The CDR3 nucleotides are TGTGCCAGCAGTTTACAGGTTGGGGCCAAAAACATTCAGTACTTC.